Listed below are T cell receptor beta chains from one sample, sequenced in a study of glioma-infiltrating T cells. TCRdb re-derived calls from the multiplex PCR reads in MiXCR, one entry per CDR3 protein. Of under 150,000 distinct CDR3 sequences listed, around a quarter are singletons. The sequenced sample consisted of glioma tissue, nonneoplastic brain tissue, or PBMCs (not recorded which). These receptors originate from a human donor with low-grade glioma or glioblastoma, undergoing nonglioma brain surgery, or in good health (not recorded which). Both conserved end residues are part of each CDR3. The order of the fields is clone size, J gene, V gene, D gene, CDR3 protein, CDR3 DNA. A D gene is named only where the DNA matches it firmly. Clone sizes are given selectively: once, few, many, or a class where the clone is expanded.

NA,TRBJ2-1,TRBV20-1,NA,CSAQRQADEQFF,TGCAGTGCCCAACGGCAGGCGGATGAGCAGTTCTTC
few,TRBJ2-3,TRBV24-1,TRBD2,CATSDAPRLARSTDTQYF,TGTGCCACCAGTGATGCACCCCGACTAGCCAGAAGCACAGATACGCAGTATTTT
NA,TRBJ2-5,TRBV7-6,TRBD2,CASSLVSGTKETQYF,TGTGCCAGCAGCTTAGTCAGCGGGACGAAAGAGACCCAGTACTTC
NA,TRBJ2-1,TRBV7-6,NA,CASSLLDSSYNEQFF,TGTGCCAGCAGCTTACTAGACAGCTCCTACAATGAGCAGTTCTTC
NA,TRBJ1-4,TRBV4-1,NA,CASSQEGGVGRGLEKLFF,TGCGCCAGCAGCCAAGAGGGGGGCGTCGGACGGGGATTAGAAAAACTGTTTTTT
NA,TRBJ1-3,TRBV13,NA,CASSLRGGSGNTIYF,TGTGCCAGCAGCTTAAGGGGCGGCTCTGGAAACACCATATATTTT
few,TRBJ2-2,TRBV3-1,NA,CASSQGNRNTGELFF,TGTGCCAGCAGCCAAGGTAACAGGAACACCGGGGAGCTGTTTTTT
many,TRBJ1-1,TRBV4-1,NA,CASSQESAGSPEAFF,TGCGCCAGCAGCCAAGAGTCAGCAGGGTCCCCTGAAGCTTTCTTT
many,TRBJ1-5,TRBV20-1,NA,CSASGAGNQPQHF,TGCAGTGCTAGTGGAGCGGGCAATCAGCCCCAGCATTTT
NA,TRBJ1-2,TRBV12-3/TRBV12-4,NA,CASRELQGANYGYTF,TGTGCCAGCAGAGAGCTACAGGGAGCTAACTATGGCTACACCTTC
NA,TRBJ2-1,TRBV15,NA,CATSIGTWVFQYNEQFF,TGTGCCACCAGCATTGGGACATGGGTTTTTCAATACAATGAGCAGTTCTTC
NA,TRBJ1-1,TRBV11-2,NA,CASSFPITEAFF,TGTGCCAGCAGCTTCCCCATCACTGAAGCTTTCTTT
NA,TRBJ2-5,TRBV6-5,NA,CASSYSSAQETQYF,TGTGCCAGCAGTTACTCCTCAGCTCAAGAGACCCAGTACTTC
few,TRBJ2-1,TRBV14,TRBD2,CASSQGGGRYNEQFF,TGTGCCAGCAGCCAAGGCGGGGGACGCTACAATGAGCAGTTCTTC
few,TRBJ1-3,TRBV20-1,NA,CSARDPSLGGSRGNTIYF,TGCAGTGCTAGAGATCCTAGCCTAGGGGGGTCCCGGGGAAACACCATATATTTT
few,TRBJ1-1,TRBV20-1,NA,CSARARTVEAFF,TGCAGTGCTAGAGCAAGGACAGTTGAAGCTTTCTTT
NA,TRBJ2-3,TRBV10-3,NA,CAISGLDSTDTQYF,TGTGCCATCAGTGGGCTGGATAGCACAGATACGCAGTATTTT
NA,TRBJ1-5,TRBV12-3/TRBV12-4,NA,CASTQRGGGGQPQHF,TGTGCCAGCACCCAGAGGGGGGGAGGGGGTCAGCCCCAGCATTTT
few,TRBJ2-5,TRBV20-1,NA,CSAHSRGSPTVGLQETQYF,TGCAGTGCCCATTCTAGAGGGAGCCCCACGGTTGGGCTACAAGAGACCCAGTACTTC
NA,TRBJ1-1,TRBV5-6,NA,CASRELGGSTEAFF,TGTGCCAGCAGGGAATTGGGGGGGTCCACTGAAGCTTTCTTT
many,TRBJ2-1,TRBV7-9,NA,CATELIDLVPYNEQFF,TGTGCCACCGAGCTTATAGACTTAGTGCCTTACAATGAGCAGTTCTTC
many,TRBJ1-5,TRBV11-3,NA,CASSLDSIYSNQPQHF,TGTGCCAGCAGCTTGGACAGCATCTATAGCAATCAGCCCCAGCATTTT
few,TRBJ1-5,TRBV28,NA,CAGGGKGNQPQHF,TGTGCCGGGGGGGGTAAGGGCAATCAGCCCCAGCATTTT
many,TRBJ2-5,TRBV7-7,TRBD1,CASSTGVGETQYF,TGTGCCAGCAGCACAGGGGTGGGAGAGACCCAGTACTTC
NA,TRBJ1-1,TRBV28,NA,CASNSYPGTGNTEAFF,TGTGCCAGCAACTCCTACCCCGGGACGGGGAACACTGAAGCTTTCTTT
many,TRBJ2-3,TRBV28,NA,CASSFHLGGNVDTQYF,TGTGCCAGCAGTTTTCACCTGGGCGGTAATGTGGATACGCAGTATTTT
many,TRBJ1-2,TRBV20-1,NA,CSATDSYGYTF,TGCAGTGCTACCGACAGTTATGGCTACACCTTC
many,TRBJ2-2,TRBV6-1,NA,CASGPQSGTGELFF,TGTGCCAGCGGCCCCCAATCCGGAACCGGGGAGCTGTTTTTT
many,TRBJ2-3,TRBV15,NA,CATSRERRTDTQYF,TGTGCCACCAGCAGAGAGCGGCGCACAGATACGCAGTATTTT
many,TRBJ2-5,TRBV6-1,TRBD2,CASSPPTSGGAGETQYF,TGTGCCAGCAGTCCACCGACTAGCGGGGGGGCGGGGGAGACCCAGTACTTC
NA,TRBJ2-1,TRBV27,TRBD2,CASTPERGGDEQFF,TGTGCCAGCACCCCGGAGCGGGGGGGGGATGAGCAGTTCTTC
NA,TRBJ1-1,TRBV2,TRBD1,CASKVQGAGMNTEAFF,TGTGCCAGCAAGGTTCAGGGGGCTGGGATGAACACTGAAGCTTTCTTT
NA,TRBJ1-2,TRBV19,TRBD1,CASSIERKTGGSYGYTF,TGTGCCAGTAGTATTGAGAGGAAGACAGGGGGCAGCTATGGCTACACCTTC
many,TRBJ1-1,TRBV6-1,TRBD1,CASRTGTLGSTEAFF,TGTGCCAGCAGGACAGGGACCTTAGGATCCACTGAAGCTTTCTTT
few,TRBJ2-4,TRBV11-2,NA,CASSPLGGRNIQYF,TGTGCCAGCAGCCCACTTGGGGGGCGGAACATTCAGTACTTC
many,TRBJ1-5,TRBV6-1,TRBD1,CASSNDRVYGGDQPQHF,TGTGCCAGCAGCAACGACAGGGTATACGGAGGGGATCAGCCCCAGCATTTT
many,TRBJ1-2,TRBV27,TRBD1,CASSEYDRGDGYTF,TGTGCCAGCAGTGAATATGACAGGGGGGATGGCTACACCTTC
many,TRBJ2-1,TRBV28,TRBD2,CASSPRGENYNEQFF,TGTGCCAGCAGTCCACGGGGGGAGAACTACAATGAGCAGTTCTTC
NA,TRBJ2-5,TRBV5-4,TRBD2,CASSLPGLAGEETQYF,TGTGCCAGCAGTCTTCCGGGACTAGCGGGGGAAGAGACCCAGTACTTC
few,TRBJ1-1,TRBV6-6,NA,CASSKGGGTEAFF,TGTGCCAGCAGCAAAGGGGGGGGCACTGAAGCTTTCTTT
few,TRBJ1-5,TRBV4-1,NA,CASSQVESPPQHF,TGCGCCAGCAGCCAAGTCGAGTCACCGCCCCAGCATTTT
NA,TRBJ2-1,TRBV12-3/TRBV12-4,NA,CASSLSGTNYNEQFF,TGTGCCAGCAGTCTATCCGGGACCAACTACAATGAGCAGTTCTTC
many,TRBJ1-1,TRBV20-1,TRBD1,CSAKRGTANTEAFF,TGCAGTGCCAAAAGAGGGACAGCAAACACTGAAGCTTTCTTT
few,TRBJ1-4,TRBV20-1,TRBD1,CSAKDRVANEKLFF,TGCAGTGCTAAAGACAGGGTGGCTAATGAAAAACTGTTTTTT
many,TRBJ2-2,TRBV6-6,NA,CASSYSRIPQTLPGELFF,TGTGCCAGCAGTTACTCTAGGATTCCCCAAACCTTACCCGGGGAGCTGTTTTTT
NA,TRBJ1-1,TRBV11-2,NA,CASSQTRSGVAEAFF,TGTGCCAGCAGCCAAACCCGATCGGGAGTGGCTGAAGCTTTCTTT
medium-sized,TRBJ1-5,TRBV4-1,TRBD1,CASSQGQGVGNQPQHF,TGCGCCAGCAGCCAAGGACAGGGTGTGGGCAATCAGCCCCAGCATTTT
many,TRBJ2-3,TRBV7-9,NA,CASSGTLTAPDTQYF,TGTGCCAGCAGCGGGACGTTAACGGCCCCAGATACGCAGTATTTT
few,TRBJ1-5,TRBV27,TRBD1,CASSPGDRAGQPQHF,TGTGCCAGCAGTCCCGGGGACAGGGCGGGCCAGCCCCAGCATTTT
many,TRBJ2-3,TRBV27,TRBD2,CASSFSGESTDTQYF,TGTGCCAGCAGTTTTAGCGGGGAGAGCACAGATACGCAGTATTTT
NA,TRBJ1-5,TRBV19,NA,CASSNDRNGPQHF,TGTGCCAGTAGTAACGACCGGAACGGGCCCCAGCATTTT
NA,TRBJ1-4,TRBV10-3,NA,CATGQSNEKLFF,TGTGCCACGGGGCAGTCTAATGAAAAACTGTTTTTT
many,TRBJ2-1,TRBV11-3,NA,CASSLVGGAYNEQFF,TGTGCCAGCAGCTTAGTGGGGGGCGCCTACAATGAGCAGTTCTTC
few,TRBJ2-3,TRBV14,NA,CASSHGQWRDTQYF,TGTGCCAGCAGCCACGGGCAGTGGAGGGATACGCAGTATTTT
few,TRBJ2-6,TRBV4-1,TRBD1,CASSHGQGVSGANVLTF,TGCGCCAGCAGCCATGGACAGGGAGTCTCTGGGGCCAACGTCCTGACTTTC
few,TRBJ2-3,TRBV2,TRBD2,CASGRGGGRDTQYF,TGTGCCAGCGGCCGCGGGGGGGGCAGAGATACGCAGTATTTT
few,TRBJ1-2,TRBV7-2,TRBD1,CASSPGTGRGYTF,TGTGCCAGCAGCCCCGGGACAGGCCGTGGCTACACCTTC
many,TRBJ2-1,TRBV20-1,NA,CSARTPNIGQFF,TGCAGTGCTCGGACGCCCAATATCGGGCAGTTCTTC